The 29 T cell receptor beta chains presented below share a single source sample, sequenced in a study of CXCR3-negative and CXCR3-positive naive CD8 T cells. Findings of the study overall: TRB CDR3s of CXCR3-positive naive cells were more hydrophobic than those of CXCR3-negative naive cells.

These receptors lack a known antigen. The study made its TRB cDNA libraries by 5' RACE, adding UMI labels. Reanalyzing the 5' RACE reads, TCRdb keeps one entry per CDR3 protein, without DNA. Its clone listing holds roughly 120,000 distinct CDR3 sequences. Sequencing input: naive CXCR3+ CD8+ T cells from blood. Subset indicated: CD45RO-CCR7+CD27+CD95- naive CD8+ T cells expressing CXCR3 (TNR3+). These receptor sequences come from a human donor in good health. Some clones in this sample may be carry-over from other donors' samples.

The V and J genes are TRBV7-9 and TRBJ1-2; the D gene TCRdb calls, TRBD1, cannot be checked with no DNA. The CDR3 length is 12 residues. Germline CDR1 and CDR2: SEHNR and FQNEAQ (reference sequence). This chain's CDR3 is CASSLFGQGIFF.

The chain employs TRBV18 and TRBJ2-3; TCRdb calls TRBD1, which cannot be checked without DNA. Looked up from germline, CDR1 is KGHSH and CDR2 is LQKENI. This CDR3 is built from 14 residues. CDR3: CASSPPPAEDTQYF.

The chain joins TRBV7-9 to TRBJ2-7; TCRdb's assignment of TRBD1 cannot be checked, as there is no DNA. This CDR3 is built from 14 residues. Germline lookup yields CDR1 SEHNR and CDR2 FQNEAQ (reference sequence). The CDR3 region is CASSLVTATYEQYF. The full variable domain, its missing parts supplied by reference TRBV7-9 and TRBJ2-7, is DTGVSQNPRHKITKRGQNVTFRCDPISEHNRLYWYRQTLGQGPEFLTYFQNEAQLEKSRLLSDRFSAERPKGSFSTLEIQRTEQGDSAMYLCASSLVTATYEQYFGPGTRLTVT.

The gene calls are TRBV3-1 and TRBJ2-7; TCRdb selects TRBD1, and the lack of DNA leaves this call unchecked. In germline, CDR1 is LGHDT, CDR2 YNNKEL (reference sequence). The CDR3 consists of 14 residues. The CDR3 region is CASSPRDGTYEQYF.

The chain carries TRBV29-1 and TRBJ1-5; TCRdb designates TRBD1, a call that cannot be tested without DNA. This CDR3 has 13 residues. CDR1 and CDR2 from the germline V gene are SQVTM and ANQGSEA. CDR3 region: CSYTGPTDRVQHF.

This chain joins TRBV3-1 and TRBJ2-5. The CDR3 covers 17 residues. Germline CDR1 reads LGHDT; CDR2 reads YNNKEL (reference sequence). The CDR3: CASSQKAATSIGETQYF.

The chain uses TRBV7-9 and TRBJ1-2; TCRdb proposes TRBD1, but this gene call is untestable without DNA. Germline V CDR1 and CDR2: SEHNR, FQNEAQ (reference sequence). This CDR3 is 13 amino acids long. Here the CDR3 reads CASSPPPAGGYTF.

The chain uses TRBV4-2 and TRBJ2-7; the TCRdb call, TRBD1, lacks DNA for checking. The germline gives CDR1 LGHNA, CDR2 YNFKEQ. This CDR3 spans 15 amino acids. CDR3 loop: CASSQLQGPSYEQYF.

This chain uses TRBV6-5 with TRBJ2-6. CDR1 MNHEY and CDR2 SVGAGI come from the germline V gene. There are 14 residues in the CDR3. This chain's CDR3 is CASSRDSGANVLTF.

The V gene is TRBV19, the J gene TRBJ2-1; TCRdb returns TRBD2, unconfirmable since there is no DNA. Per the germline V gene, CDR1 is LNHDA and CDR2 is SQIVND (reference sequence). The CDR3 is made up of 16 amino acids. CDR3 sequence reads: CASSASSGEVPDERFF.

The CDR3 is CASSLGLALTYEQYF. This sequence joins TRBV5-1 and TRBJ2-7; absent DNA, TCRdb's TRBD2 call cannot be checked. The CDR3 covers 15 residues. Germline V lookup: CDR1 SGHRS, CDR2 YFSETQ.

The rearrangement uses TRBV7-9 and TRBJ1-1. Germline loops: CDR1 SEHNR, CDR2 FQNEAQ (reference sequence). This CDR3 comprises 13 residues. CDR3 sequence reads: CASSSHSDTEAFF.

This rearrangement joins TRBV7-6 to TRBJ2-1; TCRdb selects TRBD1, and the lack of DNA leaves this call unchecked. The length of the CDR3 is 15 residues. Germline loops: CDR1 SGHVS, CDR2 FNYEAQ. CDR3 sequence reads: CASSQTEESGHEQFF. The variable domain in full, completed from reference TRBV7-6 and TRBJ2-1, reads GAGVSQSPRYKVTKRGQDVALRCDPISGHVSLYWYRQALGQGPEFLTYFNYEAQQDKSGLPNDRFSAERPEGSISTLTIQRTEQRDSAMYRCASSQTEESGHEQFFGPGTRLTVL.

The CDR3 region is CATSSGTGDNEQFF. V usage is TRBV15 and J usage is TRBJ2-1; TCRdb proposes TRBD1, but this gene call is untestable without DNA. This CDR3 has 14 residues. The germline V gene has CDR1 LNHNV and CDR2 YYDKDF (reference sequence).

This CDR3 is CASSFGGGGNEQFF. J is TRBJ2-1 and V is TRBV27; TCRdb selects TRBD2, and the lack of DNA leaves this call unchecked. The CDR3 totals 14 residues. CDR1 MNHEY and CDR2 SMNVEV come from the germline V gene (reference sequence).

J is TRBJ2-7 and V is TRBV5-1; TCRdb's D call, TRBD1, is unchecked because there is no DNA. The CDR3 consists of 15 residues. The V gene's germline CDR1 is SGHRS and CDR2 YFSETQ. The CDR3 loop is CASSLMGQGNYEQYF.

The V and J genes are TRBV6-2 or TRBV6-3 and TRBJ1-1. The germline CDR1 and CDR2 sequences are MNHEY and SVGEGT. There are 13 residues in the CDR3. CDR3 in amino acids: CASSYREVREAFF.

The CDR3 region is CSANGGPEQYF. This chain uses TRBV20-1 with TRBJ2-7; TCRdb names TRBD1, which stays unverified in the absence of DNA. The CDR3 has 11 residues. In germline, CDR1 is DFQATT, CDR2 SNEGSKA (reference sequence).

The chain links TRBV4-1 to TRBJ2-7. Germline CDR1 is MGHRA and CDR2 is YSYEKL. The CDR3 runs 13 residues. CDR3 sequence: CASSQGGLYEQYF.

The chain has TRBV9 and TRBJ2-1. Germline V gene sequence: CDR1 SGDLS, CDR2 YYNGEE. The CDR3 sequence is 13 residues long. CDR3 loop: CASSVSPNNEQFF.

The chain uses TRBV5-1 and TRBJ2-7; TCRdb's D call of TRBD2 is untestable without DNA. CDR3 length: 16 residues. Germline assignment: CDR1 SGHRS and CDR2 YFSETQ. The CDR3 region is CASSLNLAGANYEQYF.

The J gene is TRBJ2-7, the V gene TRBV9. CDR3 length: 15 amino acids. Germline CDR1 and CDR2: SGDLS and YYNGEE. Here the CDR3 reads CASSVDASVSYEQYF.

The chain recombines TRBV6-5 with TRBJ1-1; TCRdb gives TRBD1 as the D gene, but with no DNA this cannot be confirmed. The germline CDR1 and CDR2 sequences are MNHEY and SVGAGI. This CDR3 has 14 amino acids. The CDR3 is CASSVQGLTTEAFF.

This rearrangement joins TRBV7-9 to TRBJ2-7. CDR1 SEHNR and CDR2 FQNEAQ come from the germline V gene (reference sequence). The CDR3 spans 16 residues. The CDR3 here is CASSLPTTSSSYEQYF.

This chain joins TRBV7-2 and TRBJ2-3; checking the TCRdb D call of TRBD2 is not possible without DNA. This CDR3 has 20 amino acids. From germline, CDR1 is SGHTA and CDR2 FQGNSA. This CDR3 reads CASSLQSAGTSLPGGDTQYF.

This CDR3 reads CASSPVAGVLEAFF. This rearrangement joins TRBV7-9 to TRBJ1-1; the TCRdb call, TRBD1, lacks DNA for checking. The CDR3 totals 14 residues. The germline CDR1 and CDR2 sequences are SEHNR and FQNEAQ (reference sequence).

This sequence joins TRBV7-9 and TRBJ2-5; without DNA, the TCRdb call of TRBD1 cannot be checked. Germline CDR1 and CDR2: SEHNR and FQNEAQ (reference sequence). This CDR3 region has 16 residues. CDR3 in amino acids: CASSASIGGPSGTQYF.

This chain joins TRBV27 and TRBJ1-2. CDR1 MNHEY and CDR2 SMNVEV come from the germline V gene (reference sequence). This CDR3 has 11 residues. The CDR3: CASGENYGYTF.

The chain couples TRBV10-1 to TRBJ1-1. Germline V lookup: CDR1 WNHNN, CDR2 SYGVQD (reference sequence). The CDR3 runs to 13 residues. The CDR3 region is CASSESWKTEAFF.